This entry describes one TCR beta chain. The data stem from a study of radiotherapy plus CTLA-4 blockade in lung cancer. Study summary: An objective response was seen in approximately 17% of patients, and disease control in more than 25%.

Method: immunoSEQ multiplex PCR; TCRdb's copy keeps in-frame clones and lacks some. Here the sample spans approximately 75,000 clones, approximately 80% being singletons. From germline, CDR1 is MNHNY and CDR2 SVGAGI (reference sequence). The CDR3 has 12 amino acids. The V end lost 7 bases, the J end lost 9 bases, and 10 bases lay between the germline ends. The receptor comes from a human donor with non-small cell lung cancer who had a complete response to radiotherapy plus ipilimumab. This chain links TRBV6-6 with TRBJ1-6, with a weak D call TRBD1 (6 bases). The material was peripheral blood, obtained from a patient treated with radiotherapy plus ipilimumab. CDR3 loop: CASTDSPSPLHF. DNA for the CDR3: TGTGCCAGCACGGACAGCCCTTCACCCCTCCACTTT.